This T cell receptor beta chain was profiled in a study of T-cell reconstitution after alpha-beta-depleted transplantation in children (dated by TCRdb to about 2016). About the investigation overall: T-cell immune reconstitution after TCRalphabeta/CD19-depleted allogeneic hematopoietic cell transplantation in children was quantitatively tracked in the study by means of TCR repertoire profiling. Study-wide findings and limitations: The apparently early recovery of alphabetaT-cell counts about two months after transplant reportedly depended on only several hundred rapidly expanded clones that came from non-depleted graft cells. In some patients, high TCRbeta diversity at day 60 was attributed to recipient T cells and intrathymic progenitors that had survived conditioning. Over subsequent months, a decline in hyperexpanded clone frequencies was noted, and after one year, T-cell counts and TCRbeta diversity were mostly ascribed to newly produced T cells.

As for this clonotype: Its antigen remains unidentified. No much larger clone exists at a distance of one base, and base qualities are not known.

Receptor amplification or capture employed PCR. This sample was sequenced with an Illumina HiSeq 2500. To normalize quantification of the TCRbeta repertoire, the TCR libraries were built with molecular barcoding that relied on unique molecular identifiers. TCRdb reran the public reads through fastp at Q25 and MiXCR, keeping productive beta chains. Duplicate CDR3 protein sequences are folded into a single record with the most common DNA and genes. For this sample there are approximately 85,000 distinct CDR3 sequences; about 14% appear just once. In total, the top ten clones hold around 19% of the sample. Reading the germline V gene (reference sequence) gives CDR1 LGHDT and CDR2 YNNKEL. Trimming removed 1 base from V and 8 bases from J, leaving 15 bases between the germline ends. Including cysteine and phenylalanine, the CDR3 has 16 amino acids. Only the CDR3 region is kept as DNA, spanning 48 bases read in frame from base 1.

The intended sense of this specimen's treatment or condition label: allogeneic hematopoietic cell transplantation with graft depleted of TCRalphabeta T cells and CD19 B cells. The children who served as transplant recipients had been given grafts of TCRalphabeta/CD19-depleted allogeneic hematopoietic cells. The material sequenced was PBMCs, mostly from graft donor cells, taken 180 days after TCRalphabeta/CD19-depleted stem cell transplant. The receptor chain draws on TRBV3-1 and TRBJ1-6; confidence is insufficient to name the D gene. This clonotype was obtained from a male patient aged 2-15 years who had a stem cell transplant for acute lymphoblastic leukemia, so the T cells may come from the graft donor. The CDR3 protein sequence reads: CASSQVPVRHDSPLHF. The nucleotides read TGTGCCAGCAGCCAAGTCCCCGTGAGACACGATTCACCCCTCCACTTT.